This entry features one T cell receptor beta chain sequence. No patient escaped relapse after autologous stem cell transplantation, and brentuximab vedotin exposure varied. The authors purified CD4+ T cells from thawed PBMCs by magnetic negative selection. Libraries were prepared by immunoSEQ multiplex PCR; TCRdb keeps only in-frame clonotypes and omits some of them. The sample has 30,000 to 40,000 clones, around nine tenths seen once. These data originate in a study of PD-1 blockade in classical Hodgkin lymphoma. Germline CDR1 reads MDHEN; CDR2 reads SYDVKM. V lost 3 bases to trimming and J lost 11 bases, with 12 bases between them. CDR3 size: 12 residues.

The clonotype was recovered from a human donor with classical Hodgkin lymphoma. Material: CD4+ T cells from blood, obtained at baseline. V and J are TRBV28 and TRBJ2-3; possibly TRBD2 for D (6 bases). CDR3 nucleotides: TGTGCCAGCAGTTTCGGGGGAGTTGAGCAGTATTTT. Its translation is CASSFGGVEQYF.